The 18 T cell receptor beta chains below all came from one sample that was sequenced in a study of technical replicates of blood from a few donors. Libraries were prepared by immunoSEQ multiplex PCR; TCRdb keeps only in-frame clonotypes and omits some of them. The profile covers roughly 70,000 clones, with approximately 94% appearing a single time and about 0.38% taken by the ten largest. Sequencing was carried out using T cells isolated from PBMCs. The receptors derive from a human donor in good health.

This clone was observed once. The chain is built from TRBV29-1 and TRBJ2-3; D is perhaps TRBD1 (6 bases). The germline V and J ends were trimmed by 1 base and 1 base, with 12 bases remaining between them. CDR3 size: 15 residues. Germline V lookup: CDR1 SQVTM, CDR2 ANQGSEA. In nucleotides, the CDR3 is TGCAGCGTTGAAGCAGGGGCCGGAGGCACAGATACGCAGTATTTT. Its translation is CSVEAGAGGTDTQYF.

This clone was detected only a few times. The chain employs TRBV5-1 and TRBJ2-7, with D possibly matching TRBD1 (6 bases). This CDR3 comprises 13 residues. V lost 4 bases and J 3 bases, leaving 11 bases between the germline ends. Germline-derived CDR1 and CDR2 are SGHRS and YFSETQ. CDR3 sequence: CASSLGQNYEQYF. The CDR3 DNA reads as TGCGCCAGCAGCCTAGGACAGAACTACGAGCAGTACTTC. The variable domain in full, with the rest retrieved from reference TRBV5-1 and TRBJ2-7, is KAGVTQTPRYLIKTRGQQVTLSCSPISGHRSVSWYQQTPGQGLQFLFEYFSETQRNKGNFPGRFSGRQFSNSRSEMNVSTLELGDSALYLCASSLGQNYEQYFGPGTRLTVT.

For the CDR3, the DNA is TGCGCCAGCCTCCTAGAGGATAGCACAGATACGCAGTATTTT. It is translated as CASLLEDSTDTQYF. This chain uses TRBV5-1 with TRBJ2-3; D is unclear. CDR3 length: 14 amino acids. Germline CDR1 reads SGHRS; CDR2 reads YFSETQ. V lost 7 bases, J lost 0 bases, and 12 bases lay in between.

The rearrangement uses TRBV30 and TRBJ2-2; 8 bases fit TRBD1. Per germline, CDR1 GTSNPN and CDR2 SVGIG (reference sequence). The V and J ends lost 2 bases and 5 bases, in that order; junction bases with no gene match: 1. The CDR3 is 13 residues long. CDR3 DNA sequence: TGTGCCTGGAGTCGACAGGGGACCGGGGAGCTGTTTTTT. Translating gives CAWSRQGTGELFF.

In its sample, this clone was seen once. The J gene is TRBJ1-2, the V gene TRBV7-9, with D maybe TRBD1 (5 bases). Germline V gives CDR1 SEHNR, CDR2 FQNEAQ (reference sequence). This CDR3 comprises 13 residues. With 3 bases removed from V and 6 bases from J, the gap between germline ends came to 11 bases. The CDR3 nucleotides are TGTGCCAGCAGCTTGGCAGCAGGGAATGGCTACACCTTC. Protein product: CASSLAAGNGYTF.

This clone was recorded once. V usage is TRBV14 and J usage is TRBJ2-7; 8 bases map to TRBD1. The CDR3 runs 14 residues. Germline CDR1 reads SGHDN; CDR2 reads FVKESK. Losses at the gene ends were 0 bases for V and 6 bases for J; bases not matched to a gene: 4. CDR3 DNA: TGTGCCAGCAGCCAAGATTGGACAGGGAGCGAGCAGTACTTC. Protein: CASSQDWTGSEQYF.

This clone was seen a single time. CDR3 sequence reads: CASSRRQGSYNEQFF. The CDR3 DNA follows: TGCGCCAGCAGCAGGAGACAGGGGTCCTACAATGAGCAGTTCTTC. The chain employs TRBV5-1 and TRBJ2-1; the match to TRBD1 covers 8 bases. Trimming removed 4 bases from V and 1 base from J; junction bases left unmatched: 4. CDR1 SGHRS and CDR2 YFSETQ come from the germline V gene. This CDR3 has 15 residues. The entire variable domain, with the rest obtained from reference TRBV5-1 and TRBJ2-1, is as follows: KAGVTQTPRYLIKTRGQQVTLSCSPISGHRSVSWYQQTPGQGLQFLFEYFSETQRNKGNFPGRFSGRQFSNSRSEMNVSTLELGDSALYLCASSRRQGSYNEQFFGPGTRLTVL.

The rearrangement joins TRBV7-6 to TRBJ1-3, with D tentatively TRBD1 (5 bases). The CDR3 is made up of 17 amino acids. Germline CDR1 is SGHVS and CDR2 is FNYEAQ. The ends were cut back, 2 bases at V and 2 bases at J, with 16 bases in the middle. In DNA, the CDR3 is TGTGCCAGCAGCTTATTGGGTGCGGCGGGACCTGGAAACACCATATATTTT. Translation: CASSLLGAAGPGNTIYF.

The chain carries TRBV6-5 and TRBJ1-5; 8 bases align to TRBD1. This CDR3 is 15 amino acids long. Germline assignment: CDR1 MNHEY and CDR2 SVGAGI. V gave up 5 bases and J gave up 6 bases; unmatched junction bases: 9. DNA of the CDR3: TGTGCCAGCAGTCAATCAGGACAGGGCGGTCAGCCCCAGCATTTT. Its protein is CASSQSGQGGQPQHF.

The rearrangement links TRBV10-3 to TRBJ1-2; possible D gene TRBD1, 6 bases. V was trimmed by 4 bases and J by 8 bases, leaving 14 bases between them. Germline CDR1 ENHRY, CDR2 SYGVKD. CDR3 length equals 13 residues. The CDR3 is CAISAGEKHGYTF. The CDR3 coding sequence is TGTGCCATCAGTGCAGGGGAGAAGCACGGCTACACCTTC.

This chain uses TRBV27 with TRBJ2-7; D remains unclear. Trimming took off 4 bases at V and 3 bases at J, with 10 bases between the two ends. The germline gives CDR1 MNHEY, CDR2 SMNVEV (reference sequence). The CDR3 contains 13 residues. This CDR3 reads CASSSTTFYEQYF. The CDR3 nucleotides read TGTGCCAGCAGTTCAACTACTTTCTACGAGCAGTACTTC.

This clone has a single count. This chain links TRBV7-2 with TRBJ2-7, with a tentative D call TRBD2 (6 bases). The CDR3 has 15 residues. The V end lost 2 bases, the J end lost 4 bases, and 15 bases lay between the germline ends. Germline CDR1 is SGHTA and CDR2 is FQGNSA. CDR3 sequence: CASSLHLMGGYEQYF. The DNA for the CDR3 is TGTGCCAGCAGCTTACACCTCATGGGGGGATACGAGCAGTACTTC. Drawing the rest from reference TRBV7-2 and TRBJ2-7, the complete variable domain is GAGVSQSPSNKVTEKGKDVELRCDPISGHTALYWYRQSLGQGLEFLIYFQGNSAPDKSGLPSDRFSAERTGGSVSTLTIQRTQQEDSAVYLCASSLHLMGGYEQYFGPGTRLTVT.

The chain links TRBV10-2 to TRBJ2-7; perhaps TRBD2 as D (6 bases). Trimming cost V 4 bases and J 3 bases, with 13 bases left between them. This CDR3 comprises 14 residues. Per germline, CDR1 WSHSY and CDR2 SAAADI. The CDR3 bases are TGCGCCAGCAGTGCACGGCTGCGGGGCTACGAGCAGTACTTC. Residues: CASSARLRGYEQYF.

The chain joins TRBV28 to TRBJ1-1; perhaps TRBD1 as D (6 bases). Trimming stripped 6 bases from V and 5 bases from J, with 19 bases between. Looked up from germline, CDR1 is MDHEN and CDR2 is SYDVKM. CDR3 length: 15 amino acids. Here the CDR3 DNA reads TGTGCCAGCAGCACGAGGGGGTATTTGGAGACTGAAGCTTTCTTT. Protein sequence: CASSTRGYLETEAFF.

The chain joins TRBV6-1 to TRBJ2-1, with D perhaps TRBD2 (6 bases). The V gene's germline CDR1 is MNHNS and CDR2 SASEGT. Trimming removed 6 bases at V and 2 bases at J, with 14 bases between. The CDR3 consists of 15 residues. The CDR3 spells CASRPGTYPYNEQFF. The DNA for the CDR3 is TGTGCCAGCAGGCCCGGGACTTACCCCTACAATGAGCAGTTCTTC.

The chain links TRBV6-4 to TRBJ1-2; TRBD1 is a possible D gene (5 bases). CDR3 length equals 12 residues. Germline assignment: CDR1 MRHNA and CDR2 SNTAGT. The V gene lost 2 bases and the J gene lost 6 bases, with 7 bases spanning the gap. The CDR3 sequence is CASSDQTDGYTF. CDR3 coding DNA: TGTGCCAGCAGTGACCAGACAGATGGCTACACCTTC.

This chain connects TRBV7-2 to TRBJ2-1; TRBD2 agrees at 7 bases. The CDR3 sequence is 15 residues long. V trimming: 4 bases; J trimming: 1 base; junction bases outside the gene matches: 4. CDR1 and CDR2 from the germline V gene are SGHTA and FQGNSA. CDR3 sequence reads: CASSSIAGSYNEQFF. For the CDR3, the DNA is TGTGCCAGCAGCTCGATAGCGGGTTCCTACAATGAGCAGTTCTTC.

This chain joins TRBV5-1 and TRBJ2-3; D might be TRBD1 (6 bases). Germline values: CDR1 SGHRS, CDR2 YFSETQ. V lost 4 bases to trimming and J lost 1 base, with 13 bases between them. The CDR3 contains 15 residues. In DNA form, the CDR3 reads TGCGCCAGCAGCGGTAGGGGGAGCGGCACAGATACGCAGTATTTT. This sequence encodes CASSGRGSGTDTQYF.